Each of the 4 T cell receptor beta chains below was sequenced from the same sample in a study of cytomegalovirus exposure and HLA in healthy donors. This PCR relied on a set of 60 Vbeta primers and 13 Jbeta primers. The repertoire was sequenced with immunoSEQ multiplex PCR; TCRdb's copy has only in-frame clones and lacks some. The data hold some 55,000 clones, with around 85% observed a single time. Input material: PBMCs. These receptor sequences come from a man between 40 and 49 years old in good health and CMV-seronegative.

V is TRBV30 and J is TRBJ2-2; a possible D gene is TRBD2 (5 bases). The CDR3 runs to 12 residues. Per germline, CDR1 GTSNPN and CDR2 SVGIG (reference sequence). Deletions cut 8 bases from V and 1 base from J, with 8 bases between. CDR3 amino acids: CAVRGNTGELFF. CDR3 coding DNA: TGTGCCGTTCGGGGGAACACCGGGGAGCTGTTTTTT.

The rearrangement joins TRBV7-8 to TRBJ2-1; TRBD1 matches 11 bases. Germline V gene data show CDR1 as SGHVS and CDR2 as FQNEAQ. J was trimmed by 11 bases and V by 7 bases; bases with no gene match: 13. This CDR3 has 15 amino acids. CDR3 sequence reads: CASKTARDRGFQQFF. CDR3 DNA sequence: TGTGCCAGCAAGACAGCACGGGACAGGGGGTTTCAGCAGTTCTTC.

This sequence joins TRBV19 and TRBJ2-5; no clear D. The CDR3 totals 18 residues. With 8 bases removed from V and 3 bases from J, the gap between germline ends came to 28 bases. The germline V gene encodes CDR1 LNHDA and CDR2 SQIVND (reference sequence). The CDR3 sequence: CASAPKILSVVGKETQYF. The CDR3 region has the DNA TGTGCCAGTGCCCCCAAAATTTTGAGTGTAGTGGGCAAAGAGACCCAGTACTTC.

This clone showed up just once. This chain connects TRBV11-2 to TRBJ1-1; TRBD1 might be the D (5 bases). The CDR3 spans 17 residues. The germline gives CDR1 SGHAT, CDR2 FQNNGV. V was pared by 3 bases and J by 6 bases, with 23 bases between. The DNA for the CDR3 is TGTGCCAGCAGCTTTTATCTCCCGTTACGGCAGGGCTCTGAAGCTTTCTTT. As protein: CASSFYLPLRQGSEAFF.